This entry lists 2 T cell receptor beta chains sequenced from one sample in a study of blood T cell repertoires in COVID-19. TCRdb's copy holds only in-frame clones and misses some; the assay was immunoSEQ multiplex PCR. Seen here are roughly 37,000 clones, roughly 80% observed once, and the top ten hold approximately 14%. Sequencing input: peripheral blood. All receptors derive from a human donor in a cohort sampled during active COVID-19.

This chain connects TRBV3-1 (or the pseudogene TRBV3-2) to TRBJ2-1; 8 bases line up with TRBD2. This CDR3 spans 18 amino acids. V was pared by 0 bases and J by 0 bases, with 7 bases of the junction left unmatched. Germline values: CDR1 LGHDT, CDR2 YNNKEL (reference sequence). The CDR3 here is CASSQDAAGARSYNEQFF. The CDR3 coding sequence is TGTGCCAGCAGCCAAGATGCAGCGGGGGCTCGCTCCTACAATGAGCAGTTCTTC.

The V and J genes are TRBV12-3 or TRBV12-4 and TRBJ1-1; no clear D. The V end lost 1 base, the J end lost 8 bases, and 11 bases lay between the germline ends. The CDR3 covers 13 residues. CDR3 bases: TGTGCCAGCAGTTTAGATAGGAGGGCGGAAGCTTTCTTT. Amino acids: CASSLDRRAEAFF.